What follows are 23 T cell receptor beta chains derived from one specimen sequenced in a study of T-cell reconstitution after alpha-beta-depleted transplantation in children. Preparing the TCRbeta library involved the use of unique molecular identifiers. Using its own MiXCR run on the PCR reads, TCRdb lists one record per CDR3 protein. The sample consists of 500,000 to 650,000 distinct CDR3 sequences, under 15% of them appearing once. The sequenced sample was PBMCs, mostly from graft donor cells, obtained 360 days after TCRalphabeta/CD19-depleted stem cell transplant. These receptors all stem from a male patient under 18 who had a stem cell transplant for acute myeloid leukemia, so the T cells may come from the graft donor.

V gene TRBV28 combines with J gene TRBJ2-7; D may be TRBD1 (5 bases). This CDR3 has 15 amino acids. Trimming shortened V by 4 bases and J by 3 bases, and 16 bases separated the two germline ends. Germline V gene sequence: CDR1 MDHEN, CDR2 SYDVKM. The CDR3 here is CASSSTVKWDYEQYF. The CDR3 DNA reads as TGTGCCAGCAGTTCGACAGTGAAATGGGACTACGAGCAGTACTTC.

This clonotype was counted many times. The V and J genes are TRBV29-1 and TRBJ2-7, with 12 bases that match TRBD2. Germline CDR1 reads SQVTM; CDR2 reads ANQGSEA. This CDR3 contains 16 residues. V lost 4 bases, J lost 6 bases, and 13 bases stayed unmatched. DNA for the CDR3: TGCAGCGTTGGTCAGAAATGGACTAGCGGGATCGGCGAGCAGTACTTC. Its protein is CSVGQKWTSGIGEQYF.

The rearrangement uses TRBV20-1 and TRBJ1-1; D gene unclear. Germline CDR1 is DFQATT and CDR2 is SNEGSKA (reference sequence). Trimming left V 5 bases short and J 5 bases short, with 15 bases between. This CDR3 spans 13 amino acids. For the CDR3, the DNA is TGCAGTGCTGCCCCAGGCGGCGGGACTGAAGCTTTCTTT. This encodes CSAAPGGGTEAFF.

The chain combines TRBV12-3 or TRBV12-4 with TRBJ2-1, with D perhaps matching TRBD2 (6 bases). Trimming removed 4 bases from V and 0 bases from J, with 10 bases in between. The CDR3 is 15 residues long. CDR3 residues: CASSSGLSSYNEQFF. CDR3 DNA: TGTGCCAGCAGTTCGGGACTTAGCTCCTACAATGAGCAGTTCTTC.

Worth noting for this clonotype: A much larger clone lies a single base off, so this may be a read error. This chain uses TRBV6-1 with TRBJ1-3; D may be TRBD1 (5 bases). Germline V lookup: CDR1 MNHNS, CDR2 SASEGT. The CDR3 covers 18 residues. The CDR3 protein is CAGSLIPAGGFHGNTIYF. Written as DNA, the CDR3 is TGTGCCGGCAGCCTAATTCCCGCCGGGGGGTTCCACGGGAACACCATATATTTT.

A few counts support this clonotype. This sequence joins TRBV29-1 and TRBJ1-2; D gene unclear. Germline CDR1 and CDR2: SQVTM and ANQGSEA. Trimming stripped 0 bases from V and 1 base from J, with 9 bases between. The CDR3 loop spans 14 amino acids. CDR3 sequence reads: CSVEDLPVNYGYTF. In nucleotides, the CDR3 is TGCAGCGTTGAAGATCTTCCGGTTAACTATGGCTACACCTTC.

The chain combines TRBV29-1 with TRBJ2-1; 9 nucleotides agree with TRBD2. The CDR3 spans 15 residues. CDR1 SQVTM and CDR2 ANQGSEA come from the germline V gene. Trimming removed 2 bases from V and 9 bases from J; junction bases left unmatched: 11. CDR3 in amino acids: CSVERLAGDWGEQFF. CDR3 DNA: TGCAGCGTTGAAAGGTTAGCGGGAGACTGGGGTGAGCAGTTCTTC.

This clonotype appeared many times. The chain employs TRBV28 and TRBJ1-1; possible D gene TRBD1, 5 bases. This CDR3 region has 14 residues. In germline, CDR1 is MDHEN, CDR2 SYDVKM. V lost 0 bases, J lost 1 base, and 6 bases lay in between. CDR3 sequence reads: CASSLWQGNTEAFF. CDR3 nucleotide sequence: TGTGCCAGCAGTTTATGGCAGGGGAACACTGAAGCTTTCTTT.

CDR3 nucleotides: TGTGCCAGCGGCTTAACAACTAGCGGCTACAATGAGCAGTTCTTC. It is translated as CASGLTTSGYNEQFF. V is TRBV27 and J is TRBJ2-1; TRBD2 agrees at 8 bases. With 8 bases clipped from V and 3 bases from J, the junction kept 9 bases outside the gene matches. The CDR3 is 15 amino acids. The germline gives CDR1 MNHEY, CDR2 SMNVEV (reference sequence).

This clonotype was seen repeatedly, ten times or more. This sequence joins TRBV29-1 and TRBJ1-5; no clear D. The CDR3 is 17 residues long. Germline V lookup: CDR1 SQVTM, CDR2 ANQGSEA. The V and J ends lost 6 bases and 2 bases respectively, with 23 bases between them. CDR3 protein: CSVGITSGVGGNQPQHF. In DNA, the CDR3 is TGCAGCGTGGGGATAACCAGCGGGGTTGGGGGCAATCAGCCCCAGCATTTT.

The chain uses TRBV6-2 or TRBV6-3 and TRBJ2-7, with 7 bases lining up with TRBD2. This CDR3 region has 14 residues. J lost 2 bases, V lost 8 bases, and 9 bases had no gene match. Germline CDR1 and CDR2: MNHEY and SVGEGT. For the CDR3, the DNA is TGTGCCAGCTCAAACCTAGCGGTACCCTACGAGCAGTACTTC. Translation gives CASSNLAVPYEQYF.

Concerning this clonotype: A single base separates this from a much larger clone, so it may be a read error. The chain joins TRBV28 to TRBJ2-7, with D perhaps matching TRBD1 (5 bases). This CDR3 contains 13 residues. Between the trimmed V and J ends, which lost 6 bases and 3 bases, there was a span of 12 bases. Germline V gene data show CDR1 as MDHEN and CDR2 as SYDVKM. CDR3 amino acids: CASRLDSLYEQYF. The CDR3, as DNA: TGTGCCAGCAGATTAGACAGTCTCTACGAGCAGTACTTC.

This chain joins TRBV3-1 and TRBJ2-7; D call uncertain. Germline V gene lookup returns CDR1 LGHDT and CDR2 YNNKEL (reference sequence). The CDR3 runs to 14 residues. The V end was cut by 3 bases, the J end by 1 base, with 10 bases between. CDR3 region: CASSHPAGSYEQYF. CDR3 sequence (DNA): TGTGCCAGCAGCCATCCTGCAGGTTCCTACGAGCAGTACTTC.

This clonotype was recorded a few times. V and J are TRBV20-1 and TRBJ2-7; D is unresolved. The CDR3 spans 15 residues. Germline V lookup: CDR1 DFQATT, CDR2 SNEGSKA (reference sequence). Trimming stripped 6 bases from V and 0 bases from J, with 18 bases between. Here the CDR3 DNA reads TGCAGTGCAACCGGGTGGGCCTGGGGCTCCTACGAGCAGTACTTC. Translating gives CSATGWAWGSYEQYF.

In the case of this clonotype: The junction and the germline gene differ at one end; a read error may be behind it. The gene calls are TRBV24-1 and TRBJ2-1; D is unclear. Germline assignment: CDR1 KGHDR and CDR2 SFDVKD. This CDR3 has 12 residues. The CDR3, as DNA: TGTGCCACCAGTGATTCCGTCAGGTTCCTACACTTC. Amino acids: CATSDSVRFLHF.

The chain carries TRBV4-3 and TRBJ2-2, with D possibly being TRBD2 (5 bases). Trimming shortened V by 0 bases and J by 5 bases, and 10 bases separated the two germline ends. The CDR3 is 15 amino acids. The germline gives CDR1 LGHNA, CDR2 YSLEER. CDR3 nucleotides: TGCGCCAGCAGCCAAGACTTGGGAGTAACCGGGGAGCTGTTTTTT. The encoded protein is CASSQDLGVTGELFF.

This clonotype has a count of ten or more. V and J are TRBV20-1 and TRBJ2-1, with 11 nucleotides matching TRBD2. The germline V gene has CDR1 DFQATT and CDR2 SNEGSKA (reference sequence). V shed 0 bases, J shed 1 base, and the junction held 11 bases outside the gene matches. The CDR3 spans 19 residues. DNA of the CDR3: TGCAGTGCTAGAGAGACTAGCGGGATTCCTCATTGGTCCTACAATGAGCAGTTCTTC. This encodes CSARETSGIPHWSYNEQFF.

This CDR3 reads CASSYLPGQGSTYEQYF. The CDR3 DNA follows: TGTGCCAGCAGTTACCTCCCGGGACAGGGGTCCACCTACGAGCAGTACTTC. J is TRBJ2-7 and V is TRBV6-5, with 10 nucleotides matching TRBD1. CDR3 length: 17 residues. V lost 2 bases and J lost 2; bases outside the gene matches: 9. Germline V lookup: CDR1 MNHEY, CDR2 SVGAGI.

The V call is TRBV27, the J call TRBJ2-5; D is perhaps TRBD1 or TRBD2 (5 bases each). Germline V CDR1 and CDR2: MNHEY, SMNVEV (reference sequence). The CDR3 spans 12 residues. With 5 bases removed from V and 10 bases from J, the gap between germline ends came to 14 bases. The CDR3 loop reads CASSPPRGGQYF. Written as DNA, the CDR3 is TGTGCCAGCAGTCCTCCTCGTGGGGGCCAGTACTTC.

The gene calls are TRBV29-1 and TRBJ2-3; perhaps TRBD2 as D (6 bases). Between the trimmed V and J ends, which lost 7 bases and 4 bases, there was a span of 18 bases. Germline CDR1 SQVTM, CDR2 ANQGSEA. The CDR3 consists of 14 residues. In DNA form, the CDR3 reads TGCAGCGCCGACCGGGGGAGTGGCGCAGATACGCAGTATTTT. The encoded protein is CSADRGSGADTQYF.

V gene TRBV12-3 or TRBV12-4 combines with J gene TRBJ2-1; 10 bases fit TRBD2. The CDR3 extends over 16 amino acids. J gave up 6 bases and V 1 base, and 6 bases lay outside the gene matches. CDR3 sequence: CASSLGRVAGGNEQFF. The CDR3 DNA follows: TGTGCCAGCAGTTTAGGGAGGGTAGCGGGAGGCAATGAGCAGTTCTTC.

This clonotype appeared a few times. The V and J genes are TRBV4-2 and TRBJ2-7, with TRBD2 matching 10 bases. V lost 2 bases to trimming and J lost 2 bases; unmatched junction nucleotides: 6. The CDR3 covers 16 residues. The germline CDR1 and CDR2 sequences are LGHNA and YNFKEQ. Here the CDR3 DNA reads TGTGCCAGCAGCCAACAGCGGGAGGGTGCCCCCTACGAGCAGTACTTC. This sequence encodes CASSQQREGAPYEQYF.

This clonotype has ten or more counts. V gene TRBV12-3 or TRBV12-4 combines with J gene TRBJ2-7, with 14 bases fitting TRBD2. V gave up 6 bases and J gave up 4 bases; unmatched junction bases: 5. This CDR3 is built from 15 residues. DNA of the CDR3: TGTGCCAGCAGCCCGACTAGCGGGAGGGGGTACGAGCAGTACTTC. Translating gives CASSPTSGRGYEQYF.